This T cell receptor beta chain comes out of a study of T cell repertoires in cytomegalovirus infection. At the level of the study: Indicated by public TCR beta signatures were CMV infection and matching HLA type. Study-level findings and limits: Ex vivo, HLA-C-restricted CMV-specific TCR beta clonotypes prevailed over the rest of the response.

This clonotype was detected ten times or more. Its antigen is not known. TCRdb processed the reads anew with MiXCR; each CDR3 protein has one entry. Here the sample spans roughly 500,000 distinct CDR3 sequences, about 10% being singletons. CDR3 length: 21 amino acids. Germline assignment: CDR1 MDHEN and CDR2 SYDVKM. V was trimmed by 4 bases and J by 1 base, leaving 29 bases between them. Sequences were obtained from PBMCs. The chain joins TRBV28 to TRBJ2-1, with D perhaps matching TRBD1 (5 bases). The source is a human donor in good health (CMV status not recorded). Some clones in this sample may be carry-over from other donors' samples. This CDR3 is CASSSSLLFLREKDSYNEQFF. DNA for the CDR3: TGTGCCAGCAGTTCCTCCCTCCTCTTCCTCAGGGAAAAGGATTCCTACAATGAGCAGTTCTTC. Complete variable domain (other parts from reference TRBV28 and TRBJ2-1): DVKVTQSSRYLVKRTGEKVFLECVQDMDHENMFWYRQDPGLGLRLIYFSYDVKMKEKGDIPEGYSVSREKKERFSLILESASTNQTSMYLCASSSSLLFLREKDSYNEQFFGPGTRLTVL.